A single sample is the source of the 18 T cell receptor beta chains below, sequenced in a study of technical replicates of blood from four donors. The data were produced by immunoSEQ multiplex PCR, yet TCRdb's version contains in-frame clones alone and is incomplete. The profile shows 65,000 to 85,000 clones, 95% to 98% of them singletons. The material sequenced was T cells isolated from PBMCs. These receptors all stem from a human donor in good health.

The rearrangement uses TRBV5-6 and TRBJ1-5; TRBD1 agrees at 7 bases. CDR1 is SGHDT and CDR2 is YYEEEE in the germline V gene. The CDR3 runs 15 residues. V dropped 3 bases and J dropped 9; count of bases not matched to a gene: 12. The CDR3 bases are TGTGCCAGCAGCTCCTTCCCACAGGGGAACGGGCCCCAGCATTTT. Protein: CASSSFPQGNGPQHF.

Only one count was recorded for this clone. The sample has other DNA sequences that encode this CDR3 too. The gene calls are TRBV28 and TRBJ1-1, with a weak D call TRBD1 (6 bases). CDR3 length: 12 amino acids. V was shortened by 2 bases and J by 7 bases, with 8 bases between the two germline ends. CDR1 MDHEN and CDR2 SYDVKM come from the germline V gene. The CDR3 DNA follows: TGTGCCAGCAGTTTAGGGGGCTTTGAAGCTTTCTTT. Its protein product is CASSLGGFEAFF.

The gene calls are TRBV19 and TRBJ1-2; D is unresolved. The CDR3 runs 13 residues. The V gene's germline CDR1 is LNHDA and CDR2 SQIVND (reference sequence). Trimming took 2 bases from V and 4 from J, leaving 8 bases between them. The DNA of the CDR3 is TGTGCCAGTAGTATACGGACTTTCTATGGCTACACCTTC. It encodes CASSIRTFYGYTF.

The V call is TRBV5-1, the J call TRBJ1-2, with a tentative D call TRBD1 (5 bases). This CDR3 is 14 amino acids long. V was cut by 1 base and J by 4 bases, with 11 bases left in between. The germline gives CDR1 SGHRS, CDR2 YFSETQ. The CDR3 sequence: CASSLLTGPYGYTF. CDR3 nucleotides: TGCGCCAGCAGCTTGCTTACAGGTCCCTATGGCTACACCTTC.

The chain uses TRBV11-2 and TRBJ2-1; 8 bases are shared with TRBD2. The CDR3 covers 16 residues. V was clipped by 7 bases and J by 0 bases; unmatched bases: 8. Germline V gene data show CDR1 as SGHAT and CDR2 as FQNNGV. The CDR3 coding sequence is TGTGCCAGCAACCCAATAGCGGGGCACTCCTACAATGAGCAGTTCTTC. Amino acids: CASNPIAGHSYNEQFF.

CDR3 sequence: CAWIRGQGNTEAFF. The CDR3 DNA follows: TGTGCCTGGATTAGGGGACAGGGGAACACTGAAGCTTTCTTT. This chain connects TRBV30 to TRBJ1-1, with 9 positions matching TRBD1. V lost 4 bases and J lost 1; bases outside the gene matches: 4. Germline V gene data show CDR1 as GTSNPN and CDR2 as SVGIG (reference sequence). The CDR3 spans 14 residues.

This chain joins TRBV6-5 and TRBJ1-2; D perhaps matches TRBD1 (6 bases). CDR1 is MNHEY and CDR2 is SVGAGI in the germline V gene. The V and J ends lost 6 bases and 14 bases respectively, with 22 bases between them. The CDR3 is 13 residues long. The CDR3 region has the DNA TGTGCCAGCAGCTCGGAGGGGGGGCGTGTGAGGACCTTC. Protein: CASSSEGGRVRTF.

The chain joins TRBV7-9 to TRBJ1-5, with 11 positions matching TRBD1. The CDR3 length is 17 residues. Germline V lookup: CDR1 SEHNR, CDR2 FQNEAQ (reference sequence). Germline trimming cut 1 base from V and 2 bases from J; bases unmatched to any gene: 4. Written as DNA, the CDR3 is TGTGCCAGCAGCTTAGACCCGGGACAGGGGGGCAATCAGCCCCAGCATTTT. This translates into CASSLDPGQGGNQPQHF.

The J gene is TRBJ2-2, the V gene TRBV6-1; possible D gene TRBD1, 6 bases. The V end was cut by 3 bases, the J end by 6 bases, with 11 bases between. The germline V gene has CDR1 MNHNS and CDR2 SASEGT. This CDR3 is built from 14 residues. The DNA for the CDR3 is TGTGCCAGCAGTGATAAACAGGGTCCCGGGGAGCTGTTTTTT. Amino acids: CASSDKQGPGELFF.

The chain employs TRBV12-5 and TRBJ2-2; 7 bases match TRBD2. J gave up 6 bases and V 0 bases, and 1 base lay outside the gene matches. The CDR3 runs 14 residues. Per germline, CDR1 LGHNT and CDR2 FRNRAP. The CDR3 protein is CASGLVRGSGELFF. In nucleotides, the CDR3 is TGTGCTAGTGGTTTGGTGCGGGGGTCCGGGGAGCTGTTTTTT.

The V call is TRBV19, the J call TRBJ1-1; 8 nucleotides align to TRBD1. Germline CDR1 is LNHDA and CDR2 is SQIVND (reference sequence). This CDR3 region has 12 residues. The V gene end was trimmed by 7 bases and the J gene end by 7 bases; junction bases not matched to a gene: 5. The CDR3 is CASTADRVEAFF. DNA for the CDR3: TGTGCCAGTACCGCGGACAGGGTTGAAGCTTTCTTT.

V usage is TRBV10-3 and J usage is TRBJ2-5, with TRBD1 matching 7 bases. Germline V gene lookup returns CDR1 ENHRY and CDR2 SYGVKD. V trimming: 2 bases; J trimming: 2 bases; junction bases outside the gene matches: 5. The CDR3 loop spans 15 amino acids. The CDR3 nucleotides are TGTGCCATCAGTGAGGAATTGGGACAGCAAGAGACCCAGTACTTC. Protein product: CAISEELGQQETQYF.

To note about this clone: The same CDR3 arises from other DNA sequences in this sample as well. In DNA form, the CDR3 reads TGCGCCAGCAGCTTGGGTCAGGGCTCCTACGAGCAGTACTTC. Translated, it gives CASSLGQGSYEQYF. This chain connects TRBV5-1 to TRBJ2-7, with D tentatively TRBD1 (5 bases). V lost 0 bases, J lost 0 bases, and 7 bases lay in between. CDR3 length: 14 residues. The germline CDR1 and CDR2 sequences are SGHRS and YFSETQ. The complete variable domain, with remaining parts taken from reference TRBV5-1 and TRBJ2-7, reads KAGVTQTPRYLIKTRGQQVTLSCSPISGHRSVSWYQQTPGQGLQFLFEYFSETQRNKGNFPGRFSGRQFSNSRSEMNVSTLELGDSALYLCASSLGQGSYEQYFGPGTRLTVT.

This chain uses TRBV27 with TRBJ2-7, with a tentative D call TRBD1 (6 bases). This CDR3 has 15 residues. Germline-derived CDR1 and CDR2 are MNHEY and SMNVEV (reference sequence). V was cut by 5 bases and J by 2 bases, with 16 bases left in between. CDR3 nucleotide sequence: TGTGCCAGCAGTACCTCCACAGGGCCACCCTACGAGCAGTACTTC. Its translation: CASSTSTGPPYEQYF.

The chain is built from TRBV9 and TRBJ2-7; no clear D. CDR3 length: 14 amino acids. V was shortened by 2 bases and J by 0 bases, with 9 bases between the two germline ends. Germline values: CDR1 SGDLS, CDR2 YYNGEE. CDR3 region: CASSVYPDSYEQYF. CDR3 DNA: TGTGCCAGCAGCGTCTACCCCGACTCCTACGAGCAGTACTTC.

This sequence joins TRBV19 and TRBJ2-1, with D maybe TRBD1 (5 bases). Germline V gene lookup returns CDR1 LNHDA and CDR2 SQIVND (reference sequence). The V end lost 5 bases, the J end lost 4 bases, and 15 bases lay between the germline ends. CDR3 size: 15 residues. The CDR3 DNA is TGTGCCAGTAGTCCCCTGGGGCCAGGGTACAATGAGCAGTTCTTC. It is translated as CASSPLGPGYNEQFF.

V usage is TRBV5-1 and J usage is TRBJ1-2, with 8 bases that match TRBD1. The CDR3 contains 14 residues. Germline-derived CDR1 and CDR2 are SGHRS and YFSETQ. With 7 bases clipped from V and 4 bases from J, the junction kept 9 bases outside the gene matches. For the CDR3, the DNA is TGCGCCAGCGCTTCAGGACAGGGCGCCTATGGCTACACCTTC. This codes for CASASGQGAYGYTF.

The chain combines TRBV5-1 with TRBJ2-4; D gene unclear. The CDR3 runs 15 residues. Between the trimmed V and J ends, which lost 2 bases and 6 bases, there was a span of 15 bases. Germline loops: CDR1 SGHRS, CDR2 YFSETQ. CDR3: CASSFGTPRGNIQYF. In DNA, the CDR3 is TGCGCCAGCAGCTTTGGCACCCCGCGAGGAAACATTCAGTACTTC.